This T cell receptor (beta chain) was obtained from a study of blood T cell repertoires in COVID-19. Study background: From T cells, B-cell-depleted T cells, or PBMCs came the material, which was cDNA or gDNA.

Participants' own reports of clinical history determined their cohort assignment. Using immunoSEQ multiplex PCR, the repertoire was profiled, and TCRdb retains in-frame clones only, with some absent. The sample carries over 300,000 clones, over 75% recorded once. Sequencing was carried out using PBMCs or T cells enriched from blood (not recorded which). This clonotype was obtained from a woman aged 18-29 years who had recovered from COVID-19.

In DNA, the CDR3 is TGTGCCAGCAGCCTCTTGGGACAGGGGAACACTGAAGCTTTCTTT. Translating it yields CASSLLGQGNTEAFF. This chain uses TRBV2 with TRBJ1-1; 9 bases are a match to TRBD1. The CDR3 totals 15 residues. Germline-derived CDR1 and CDR2 are SNHLY and FYNNEI. With V trimmed by 6 bases and J by 1 base, 6 bases remained unmatched.